This TCR beta chain derives from a study of shared clonotypes between healthy human individuals. CD45RO-negative, CCR7-positively selected cells formed the naive CD8 fraction, excluding terminally differentiated effector memory CD45RA+ cells. CDR1 MNHEY and CDR2 SMNVEV come from the germline V gene (reference sequence). CDR3 length: 17 amino acids. V was clipped by 5 bases and J by 5 bases; unmatched bases: 15. Clones were sequenced by immunoSEQ multiplex PCR, and TCRdb holds only the in-frame ones, with some missing. The table shows some 2.1 million clones, with about 95% occurring only once. This chain joins TRBV27 and TRBJ2-5; 9 bases fit TRBD2. The receptor's source is a man aged 18 to 29 in good health. Sequencing used naive CD8+ T cells sorted from blood. The CDR3 spells CASSVTGVAGAGETQYF. The CDR3 DNA reads TGTGCCAGCAGTGTAACAGGAGTAGCGGGAGCTGGGGAGACCCAGTACTTC.